What follows are 26 T cell receptor beta chains derived from one specimen sequenced in a study of OX40 agonist ivuxolimab in advanced cancers. Libraries were built with the immunoSEQ multiplex PCR assay. Held by TCRdb, this immuneACCESS table contains in-frame sequences only and omits some clones. Under half of the omission traces to an unresolved V gene where checked; the cause of the rest is unknown. This sample comprises fewer than 20,000 clones, roughly 80% of them detected only once. About 3.8% of the sample is taken by the ten largest. Sequenced here: CD4+ or CD8+ T cells sorted from blood, sampled in a trial of the OX40 agonist ivuxolimab. All receptors derive from an adult with an advanced solid tumor such as melanoma, head and neck, liver or kidney cancer.

The V and J genes are TRBV28 and TRBJ2-3, with TRBD1 matching over 11 bases. The germline CDR1 and CDR2 sequences are MDHEN and SYDVKM. This CDR3 is built from 14 residues. Trimming took 5 bases from V and 5 from J; bases not matched to a gene: 3. The CDR3 region has the DNA TGTGCCAGCAGTATAGGGACAGGGGGAGATACGCAGTATTTT. It encodes CASSIGTGGDTQYF.

In its sample, this clone was seen a few times. The CDR3 region is CASNTGLATDTQYF. The CDR3 DNA follows: TGCGCCAGCAATACGGGACTAGCAACAGATACGCAGTATTTT. V and J are TRBV5-1 and TRBJ2-3; TRBD2 matches at 9 bases. V lost 6 bases to trimming and J lost 3 bases; unmatched junction nucleotides: 5. The CDR3 sequence is 14 residues long. CDR1 and CDR2 from the germline V gene are SGHRS and YFSETQ. Variable domain in full (rest from reference TRBV5-1 and TRBJ2-3): KAGVTQTPRYLIKTRGQQVTLSCSPISGHRSVSWYQQTPGQGLQFLFEYFSETQRNKGNFPGRFSGRQFSNSRSEMNVSTLELGDSALYLCASNTGLATDTQYFGPGTRLTVL.

The chain couples TRBV11-2 to TRBJ1-5; the D gene is possibly TRBD1 (5 bases). Trimming shortened V by 1 base and J by 4 bases, and 11 bases separated the two germline ends. Germline assignment: CDR1 SGHAT and CDR2 FQNNGV. The CDR3 totals 15 residues. In DNA, the CDR3 is TGTGCCAGCAGCTTAGCCCCAGGGCCAAATCAGCCCCAGCATTTT. It specifies CASSLAPGPNQPQHF. Full variable domain (outside the CDR3, taken from reference TRBV11-2 and TRBJ1-5): EAGVAQSPRYKIIEKRQSVAFWCNPISGHATLYWYQQILGQGPKLLIQFQNNGVVDDSQLPKDRFSAERLKGVDSTLKIQPAKLEDSAVYLCASSLAPGPNQPQHFGDGTRLSIL.

The chain couples TRBV4-3 to TRBJ2-5, with TRBD2 matching over 10 bases. The trim removed 4 bases at V and 1 base at J, leaving 6 bases unmatched. CDR1 is LGHNA, CDR2 YSLEER, per germline. The length of the CDR3 is 16 residues. The CDR3 nucleotides read TGCGCCAGCAGCCGCATAGCGGGAGGCCCCCAAGAGACCCAGTACTTC. It encodes CASSRIAGGPQETQYF.

CDR3 sequence (DNA): TGTGCCAGCAGTATCCAAACAGGCACAGATACGCAGTATTTT. Residues: CASSIQTGTDTQYF. V usage is TRBV6-1 and J usage is TRBJ2-3, with D unresolved. The CDR3 is made up of 14 amino acids. CDR1 and CDR2 (germline): MNHNS, SASEGT. The germline V and J ends were trimmed by 5 bases and 1 base, with 10 bases remaining between them.

This chain joins TRBV11-2 and TRBJ2-1, with TRBD1 matching over 9 bases. Germline CDR1 reads SGHAT; CDR2 reads FQNNGV. CDR3 size: 15 residues. The junction had 9 bases not matched to a gene; V was cut back by 6 bases and J by 6 bases. This CDR3 is CASSLDRGSGNEQFF. CDR3 nucleotides: TGTGCCAGCAGTCTCGACAGGGGGTCCGGCAATGAGCAGTTCTTC.

The CDR3 DNA reads TGTGCCAGCAGTTCTCCGGGACAGGGGATCCCTATCTCCTACAATGAGCAGTTCTTC. It specifies CASSSPGQGIPISYNEQFF. The chain employs TRBV28 and TRBJ2-1; 10 bases map to TRBD1. This CDR3 is built from 19 residues. Germline V gene data show CDR1 as MDHEN and CDR2 as SYDVKM. The V gene end was trimmed by 4 bases and the J gene end by 0 bases; junction bases not matched to a gene: 12.

This clone was seen just once. The chain joins TRBV5-1 to TRBJ2-3; no firm D call. Trimming removed 5 bases at V and 1 base at J, with 11 bases between. The CDR3 is made up of 14 amino acids. Germline values: CDR1 SGHRS, CDR2 YFSETQ. This chain's CDR3 is CASRVGQGTDTQYF. The CDR3 nucleotides read TGCGCCAGCAGAGTCGGGCAGGGCACAGATACGCAGTATTTT.

This clone was counted a few times. The genes are TRBV7-9 and TRBJ1-3; a weak D match, TRBD1 (5 bases). The germline V gene encodes CDR1 SEHNR and CDR2 FQNEAQ (reference sequence). With 1 base removed from V and 0 bases from J, the gap between germline ends came to 10 bases. This CDR3 spans 16 amino acids. The chain's CDR3 is CASSLGTPYSGNTIYF. The DNA for the CDR3 is TGTGCCAGCAGCTTAGGGACACCATACTCTGGAAACACCATATATTTT.

The chain recombines TRBV7-9 with TRBJ1-1, with D maybe TRBD1 (5 bases). Trimming removed 4 bases from V and 6 bases from J, with 15 bases in between. CDR3 size: 14 residues. CDR1 and CDR2 from the germline V gene are SEHNR and FQNEAQ (reference sequence). CDR3 amino acids: CASSSQGGLAEAFF. The CDR3 DNA reads TGTGCCAGCAGCTCTCAGGGCGGGCTCGCTGAAGCTTTCTTT.

This chain uses TRBV19 with TRBJ2-1; TRBD1 matches 9 bases. This CDR3 has 16 residues. CDR1 and CDR2 from the germline V gene are LNHDA and SQIVND (reference sequence). J gave up 5 bases and V 5 bases, and 10 bases lay outside the gene matches. The chain's CDR3 is CASSQGDRVFHNEQFF. The CDR3 DNA follows: TGTGCCAGTAGTCAGGGGGACAGGGTTTTCCACAATGAGCAGTTCTTC.

The chain employs TRBV9 and TRBJ1-3; the match to TRBD1 covers 7 bases. The trim removed 3 bases at V and 4 bases at J, leaving 10 bases unmatched. Germline-derived CDR1 and CDR2 are SGDLS and YYNGEE. This CDR3 is 16 amino acids long. This CDR3 reads CASSAQPTGDGNTIYF. DNA of the CDR3: TGTGCCAGCAGCGCCCAACCAACAGGGGACGGAAACACCATATATTTT.

This clone was observed a few times. The rearrangement joins TRBV4-3 to TRBJ2-7; 10 nucleotides align to TRBD2. Germline loops: CDR1 LGHNA, CDR2 YSLEER. The V segment lost 1 base and the J segment 5 bases; nucleotides outside the gene matches: 8. The CDR3 has 16 amino acids. CDR3 sequence: CASSQAPSGSGDEQYF. DNA for the CDR3: TGCGCCAGCAGCCAAGCCCCTAGCGGGAGTGGGGACGAGCAGTACTTC.

By frequency in the sample, this clone is medium-sized. J is TRBJ2-3 and V is TRBV6-6; D is undetermined. This CDR3 is 13 amino acids long. The V gene's germline CDR1 is MNHNY and CDR2 SVGAGI (reference sequence). V lost 1 base to trimming and J lost 5 bases, with 7 bases between them. This CDR3 reads CASSYWWGDTQYF. Written as DNA, the CDR3 is TGTGCCAGCAGTTACTGGTGGGGAGATACGCAGTATTTT.

The chain uses TRBV7-8 and TRBJ2-6; perhaps TRBD2 as D (5 bases). Per germline, CDR1 SGHVS and CDR2 FQNEAQ. The ends were cut back, 1 base at V and 2 bases at J, with 15 bases in the middle. The CDR3 runs 18 residues. CDR3: CASSLGFGVKTGANVLTF. The CDR3 DNA reads TGTGCCAGCAGCTTAGGTTTCGGGGTCAAAACTGGGGCCAACGTCCTGACTTTC.

The chain recombines TRBV29-1 with TRBJ2-3; 10 nucleotides agree with TRBD2. The V gene end was trimmed by 4 bases and the J gene end by 2 bases; junction bases not matched to a gene: 3. Germline V CDR1 and CDR2: SQVTM, ANQGSEA. There are 14 residues in the CDR3. The CDR3 loop reads CSVASGSITDTQYF. The CDR3 DNA sequence: TGCAGCGTTGCTAGCGGGAGTATCACAGATACGCAGTATTTT.

The chain employs TRBV18 and TRBJ2-1; TRBD2 matches 9 bases. The CDR3 length is 15 residues. Trimming took 6 bases from V and 5 from J; bases not matched to a gene: 8. The germline V gene has CDR1 KGHSH and CDR2 LQKENI. The chain's CDR3 is CASSRRTSAHNEQFF. The CDR3 region has the DNA TGTGCCAGCTCGCGTAGGACTAGCGCTCACAATGAGCAGTTCTTC. Based on the CDR3 plus reference TRBV18 and TRBJ2-1, the full variable domain is NAGVMQNPRHLVRRRGQEARLRCSPMKGHSHVYWYRQLPEEGLKFMVYLQKENIIDESGMPKERFSAEFPKEGPSILRIQQVVRGDSAAYFCASSRRTSAHNEQFFGPGTRLTVL.

The rearrangement joins TRBV19 to TRBJ2-3, with TRBD2 matching 13 bases. The CDR3 runs 18 residues. The junction had 12 bases not matched to a gene; V was cut back by 4 bases and J by 5 bases. Looked up from germline, CDR1 is LNHDA and CDR2 is SQIVND (reference sequence). The CDR3, as DNA: TGTGCCAGTAGTAAGACCCCTCGGACTAGCGGGAGAGGAGATACGCAGTATTTT. It codes for CASSKTPRTSGRGDTQYF.

The rearrangement uses TRBV19 and TRBJ2-3, with D uncertain. The V and J ends lost 5 bases and 5 bases respectively, with 14 bases between them. Germline assignment: CDR1 LNHDA and CDR2 SQIVND (reference sequence). The CDR3 totals 14 residues. The CDR3 sequence: CASSPRARRDTQYF. DNA of the CDR3: TGTGCCAGTAGTCCTCGGGCCAGGAGAGATACGCAGTATTTT.

CDR3 in amino acids: CASSTRQGLVPDTQYF. The CDR3 nucleotides are TGTGCCAGCAGCACCCGACAGGGTTTAGTACCAGATACGCAGTATTTT. The V and J genes are TRBV9 and TRBJ2-3, with TRBD1 matching 7 bases. The CDR3 sequence is 16 residues long. Trimming at V came to 4 bases and at J to 4 bases, leaving 12 bases not matched to a gene. Germline CDR1 is SGDLS and CDR2 is YYNGEE.

The CDR3 loop is CASRGGGSGLQETQYF. DNA for the CDR3: TGTGCCAGCAGGGGAGGGGGCAGCGGACTACAAGAGACCCAGTACTTC. The chain uses TRBV7-2 and TRBJ2-5; possibly TRBD1 or TRBD2 for D (7 bases each). The germline V gene encodes CDR1 SGHTA and CDR2 FQGNSA. The CDR3 loop spans 16 amino acids. Trimming cost V 6 bases and J 2 bases, with 19 bases left between them.

V usage is TRBV19 and J usage is TRBJ2-2; 7 nucleotides align to TRBD2. V shed 2 bases, J shed 5 bases, and the junction held 8 bases outside the gene matches. Germline CDR1 is LNHDA and CDR2 is SQIVND (reference sequence). The CDR3 contains 16 residues. The CDR3 region is CASSIQASGETGELFF. CDR3 coding DNA: TGTGCCAGTAGTATACAGGCTAGCGGCGAAACCGGGGAGCTGTTTTTT.

The rearrangement links TRBV5-1 to TRBJ1-5; D is unclear. V lost 5 bases to trimming and J lost 5 bases, with 14 bases between them. This CDR3 is 14 amino acids long. Germline V CDR1 and CDR2: SGHRS, YFSETQ. The CDR3: CASRLSVGDQPQHF. The CDR3 DNA sequence: TGCGCCAGCAGGCTTAGCGTGGGAGATCAGCCCCAGCATTTT.

The chain's CDR3 is CASSPQWNRETQYF. The CDR3 nucleotides are TGTGCCAGCTCACCCCAGTGGAATAGAGAGACCCAGTACTTC. The chain joins TRBV18 to TRBJ2-5; D gene uncertain. The germline CDR1 and CDR2 sequences are KGHSH and LQKENI. CDR3 size: 14 residues. V gave up 3 bases and J gave up 4 bases, with 12 bases separating them.

The chain combines TRBV19 with TRBJ1-5; possible D gene TRBD1, 6 bases. The germline V gene encodes CDR1 LNHDA and CDR2 SQIVND (reference sequence). This CDR3 region has 14 residues. Trimming took 7 bases from V and 7 from J, leaving 17 bases between them. The CDR3 DNA sequence: TGTGCCAGTATTCTACAGGGAAGCAGGCAGCCCCAGCATTTT. Its protein product is CASILQGSRQPQHF.

This clone has a handful of counts. The chain employs TRBV6-5 and TRBJ1-6; unclear D gene. CDR1 is MNHEY and CDR2 is SVGAGI in the germline V gene. This CDR3 contains 15 residues. The ends were cut back, 0 bases at V and 5 bases at J, with 8 bases in the middle. CDR3 residues: CASSYSREHNSPLHF. The CDR3 bases are TGTGCCAGCAGTTACTCGAGGGAACATAATTCACCCCTCCACTTT.